The sequence of this T cell receptor (beta chain) was determined in a study of OX40 agonist ivuxolimab in advanced cancers. Study information: Each dose-escalation patient presented with hepatocellular carcinoma, melanoma, renal cell or head and neck cancer. Whole-study results and caveats: Clonal expansion was seen in CD4+ and CD8+ blood T cells by week 6 at 0.1 to 3.0 mg/kg.

The V and J ends lost 0 bases and 3 bases respectively, with 7 bases between them. The CDR3 spans 14 residues. The germline V gene encodes CDR1 SGDLS and CDR2 YYNGEE. Regarding this clone: The target antigen is unknown.

Autoimmune disease history or systemic immunosuppression disqualified patients. Repertoires were generated with immunoSEQ multiplex PCR, while TCRdb's copy carries only in-frame clones and drops some. The sample holds roughly 100,000 clones, 75% to 95% seen once. This specimen was CD4+ or CD8+ T cells sorted from blood, taken in a trial of the OX40 agonist ivuxolimab. This sequence was found in an adult with an advanced solid tumor such as melanoma, head and neck, liver or kidney cancer. The rearrangement joins TRBV9 to TRBJ2-1; D is unclear. The chain's CDR3 is CASSVAGVYNEQFF. The CDR3 bases are TGTGCCAGCAGCGTAGCCGGTGTCTACAATGAGCAGTTCTTC. The full variable domain, its missing parts supplied by reference TRBV9 and TRBJ2-1, is DSGVTQTPKHLITATGQRVTLRCSPRSGDLSVYWYQQSLDQGLQFLIQYYNGEERAKGNILERFSAQQFPDLHSELNLSSLELGDSALYFCASSVAGVYNEQFFGPGTRLTVL.